Presented here are 7 T cell receptor beta chains from one specimen sequenced in a study of blood T cell repertoires in COVID-19. Assay: immunoSEQ multiplex PCR; the TCRdb copy retains only in-frame clones and omits some. This sample yields 30,000 to 40,000 clones, of which 88% are seen a single time; 14% belongs to the top ten. The sample comprised peripheral blood. All receptors come from a man aged 55 to 70 with active COVID-19.

The chain couples TRBV7-2 to TRBJ1-1; D perhaps matches TRBD1 (5 bases). This CDR3 has 15 amino acids. The germline V gene has CDR1 SGHTA and CDR2 FQGNSA. V dropped 0 bases and J dropped 3 bases, with 11 bases sitting between them. CDR3 residues: CASSLAARAHTEAFF. In nucleotides, the CDR3 is TGTGCCAGCAGCTTAGCCGCCAGGGCGCACACTGAAGCTTTCTTT. The whole variable domain, remainder taken from reference TRBV7-2 and TRBJ1-1, is GAGVSQSPSNKVTEKGKDVELRCDPISGHTALYWYRQSLGQGLEFLIYFQGNSAPDKSGLPSDRFSAERTGGSVSTLTIQRTQQEDSAVYLCASSLAARAHTEAFFGQGTRLTVV.

The rearrangement uses TRBV27 and TRBJ2-7; TRBD2 matches 8 bases. The CDR3 has 16 residues. V gave up 0 bases and J gave up 3 bases; unmatched junction bases: 7. Per the germline V gene, CDR1 is MNHEY and CDR2 is SMNVEV (reference sequence). The CDR3 loop is CASSLSSGLGYYEQYF. CDR3 nucleotides: TGTGCCAGCAGTTTATCATCGGGACTAGGTTACTACGAGCAGTACTTC.

This rearrangement joins TRBV7-9 to TRBJ1-3; D possibly corresponds to TRBD1 (6 bases). CDR1 and CDR2 from the germline V gene are SEHNR and FQNEAQ (reference sequence). This CDR3 is 15 amino acids long. V was clipped by 4 bases and J by 4 bases, with 14 bases between them. In nucleotides, the CDR3 is TGTGCCAGCAGCTCCCCAGGGGTGCCGGGAAACACCATATATTTT. This codes for CASSSPGVPGNTIYF.

The chain joins TRBV27 to TRBJ1-6; D not resolved. Deletions cut 4 bases from V and 11 bases from J, with 12 bases between. Looked up from germline, CDR1 is MNHEY and CDR2 is SMNVEV (reference sequence). The CDR3 extends over 13 amino acids. Written as DNA, the CDR3 is TGTGCCAGCAGTTCCTCCTCGAGGGCACCCCTCCACTTT. Translating it yields CASSSSSRAPLHF.

The chain uses TRBV7-2 and TRBJ2-7; 14 bases are shared with TRBD2. This CDR3 region has 15 residues. V was pared by 5 bases and J by 6 bases, with 6 bases of the junction left unmatched. Germline V gives CDR1 SGHTA, CDR2 FQGNSA. The CDR3 loop reads CASSAGLAGVAEQYF. CDR3 nucleotide sequence: TGTGCCAGCAGCGCGGGACTAGCGGGAGTGGCCGAGCAGTACTTC.

The chain employs TRBV29-1 and TRBJ2-6; 7 nucleotides align to TRBD2. Germline V gene lookup returns CDR1 SQVTM and CDR2 ANQGSEA. V lost 8 bases, J lost 2 bases, and 21 bases stayed unmatched. The CDR3 sequence is 19 residues long. The CDR3 sequence: CSLKDGRPREIAGANVLTF. The CDR3 DNA is TGCAGCCTAAAGGACGGGAGGCCACGGGAAATTGCTGGGGCCAACGTCCTGACTTTC.

The V and J genes are TRBV12-3 or TRBV12-4 and TRBJ2-7; TRBD2 aligns across 10 bases. V dropped 9 bases and J dropped 2; count of bases not matched to a gene: 4. The CDR3 consists of 13 residues. The CDR3 loop is CASRTSGTYEQYF. The DNA of the CDR3 is TGTGCCAGTCGGACTAGCGGCACCTACGAGCAGTACTTC.